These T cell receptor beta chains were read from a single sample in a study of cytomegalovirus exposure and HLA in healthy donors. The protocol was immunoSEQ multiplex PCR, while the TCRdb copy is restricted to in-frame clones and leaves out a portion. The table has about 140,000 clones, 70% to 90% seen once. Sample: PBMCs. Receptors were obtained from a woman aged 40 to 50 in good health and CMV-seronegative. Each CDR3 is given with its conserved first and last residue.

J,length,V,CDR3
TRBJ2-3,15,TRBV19,CASTLSPGGADTQYF
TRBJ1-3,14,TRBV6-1,CASREGSTGNTIYF
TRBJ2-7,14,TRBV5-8,CASSFWAGSYEQYF
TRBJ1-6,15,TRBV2,CASSDPGGADSPLHF
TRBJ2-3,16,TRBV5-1,CASSSTTSGSADTQYF
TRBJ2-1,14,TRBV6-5,CASSRDRRNNEQFF
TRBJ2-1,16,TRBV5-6,CASSLFGTSGGNEQFF
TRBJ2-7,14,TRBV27,CASSTAGVTYEQYF
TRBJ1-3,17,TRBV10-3,CAISESVAGALGNTIYF
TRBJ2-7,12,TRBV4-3,CASSQDGREQYF
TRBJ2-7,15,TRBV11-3,CASSLTSGLAGLLHF
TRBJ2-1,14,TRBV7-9,CASSPRGPYNEQFF
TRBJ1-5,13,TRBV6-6,CASSQGSNQPQHF
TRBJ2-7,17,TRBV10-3,CAISEPSLAGPSYEQYF
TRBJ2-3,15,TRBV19,CASSINRPGTDTQYF
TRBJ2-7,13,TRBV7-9,CSSSLVRAYEQYF
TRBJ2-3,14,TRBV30,CAWSVSKRTDTQYF
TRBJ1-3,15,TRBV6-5,CASSYTRGGRDTIYF
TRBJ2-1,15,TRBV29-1,CSVETSANSYNEQFF
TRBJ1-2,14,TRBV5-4,CASSLYTGSRGYTF
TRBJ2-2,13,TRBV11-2,CASSLLITGELFF
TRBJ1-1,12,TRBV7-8,CASSWGGPEAFF
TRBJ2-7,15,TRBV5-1,CASSSILGFSYEQYF
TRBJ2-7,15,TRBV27,CASSLGSAGAYEQYF
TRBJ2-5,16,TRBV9,CASSVGYAGVEETQYF
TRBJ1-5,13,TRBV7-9,CASSLNSNQPQHF
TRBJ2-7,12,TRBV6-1,CASSVVRDEQYF
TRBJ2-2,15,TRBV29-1,CSVATLAGYTGELFF
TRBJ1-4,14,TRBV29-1,CSVLDRGPEEKLFF
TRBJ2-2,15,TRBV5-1,CASSIGTGNTGELFF
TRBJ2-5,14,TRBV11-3,CASSKTSAKETQYF
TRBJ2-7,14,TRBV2,CASSGGGGGWEQYF
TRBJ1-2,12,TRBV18,CASSPRRDGYTF
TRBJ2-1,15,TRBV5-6,CASSTTGLAEEEQFF
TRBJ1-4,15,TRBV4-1,CASSQGGQPNEKLFF